This TCR beta chain was sequenced in a study of OX40 agonist ivuxolimab in advanced cancers. This CDR3 spans 14 amino acids. Germline-derived CDR1 and CDR2 are LGHNT and FRNRAP. V dropped 5 bases and J dropped 0 bases, with 9 bases sitting between them. Measured with immunoSEQ multiplex PCR; TCRdb has only the in-frame clones, and not every one. The sample consists of around 97,000 clones, roughly four fifths of them appearing once. The clonotype was recovered from an adult with an advanced solid tumor such as melanoma, head and neck, liver or kidney cancer. The sample consisted of CD4+ or CD8+ T cells sorted from blood, taken in a trial of the OX40 agonist ivuxolimab. The V gene is TRBV12-5, the J gene TRBJ2-3; D might be TRBD2 (5 bases). The CDR3 region has the DNA TGTGCTAGTGGTCCCCGGACTAGCACAGATACGCAGTATTTT. This sequence encodes CASGPRTSTDTQYF.